This T cell receptor (beta chain) was obtained from a study of radiotherapy plus CTLA-4 blockade in lung cancer. The CDR3 runs 16 residues. The germline V gene encodes CDR1 PRHDT and CDR2 FYEKMQ (reference sequence). V lost 0 bases to trimming and J lost 0 bases, with 12 bases between them. Repertoires were generated with immunoSEQ multiplex PCR, while TCRdb's copy carries only in-frame clones and drops some. This sample has about 88,000 clones; about two thirds occur once, and the top ten carry over 12%. This material consisted of peripheral blood, taken from a patient treated with radiotherapy plus ipilimumab. The receptor's source is a human donor with non-small cell lung cancer that progressed on radiotherapy plus ipilimumab. The V call is TRBV13, the J call TRBJ2-7; D is ambiguous. The CDR3 loop reads CASSLGGGKSSYEQYF. The DNA for the CDR3 is TGTGCCAGCAGCTTAGGTGGCGGAAAGAGCTCCTACGAGCAGTACTTC.